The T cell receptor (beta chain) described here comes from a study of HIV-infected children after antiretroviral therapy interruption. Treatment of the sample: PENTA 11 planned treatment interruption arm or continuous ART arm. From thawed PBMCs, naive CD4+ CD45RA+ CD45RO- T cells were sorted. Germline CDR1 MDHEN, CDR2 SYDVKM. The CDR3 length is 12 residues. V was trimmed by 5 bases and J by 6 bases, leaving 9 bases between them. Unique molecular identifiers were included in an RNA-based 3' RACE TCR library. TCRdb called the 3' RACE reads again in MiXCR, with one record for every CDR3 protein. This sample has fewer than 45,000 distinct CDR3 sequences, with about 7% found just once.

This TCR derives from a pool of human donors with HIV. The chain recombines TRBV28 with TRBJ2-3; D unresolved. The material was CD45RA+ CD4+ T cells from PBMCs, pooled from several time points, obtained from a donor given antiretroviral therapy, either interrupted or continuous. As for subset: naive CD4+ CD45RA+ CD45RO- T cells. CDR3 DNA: TGTGCCAGCAGTCGCCTCTTGGATACGCAGTATTTT. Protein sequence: CASSRLLDTQYF.